This is a list of T cell receptor beta chains from one sample in a study of cytomegalovirus exposure and HLA in healthy donors. Some clones are missing from TCRdb's copy, which holds only in-frame ones; the method was immunoSEQ multiplex PCR. The repertoire holds 84,000 or so clones, with less than 80% as singletons. Specimen: PBMCs. Receptors originate from a male donor in good health and CMV-seronegative. CDR3s include the opening cysteine and the closing phenylalanine or tryptophan. The D gene is left open where the match is weak. A row's size may be missing; if present it is once, few, many or a size class.

v_call	clone_size	j_call	d_call	cdr3_aa	cdr3_nt
TRBV19	once	TRBJ1-3	-	CATQGSHSGNTIYF	TGTGCCACCCAGGGTTCCCACTCTGGAAACACCATATATTTT
TRBV13	-	TRBJ2-7	TRBD1	CASSPQDRVREQYF	TGTGCCAGCAGCCCACAAGACAGGGTGCGCGAGCAGTACTTC
TRBV28	-	TRBJ1-3	TRBD1	CASSLGTGGVRGTIYF	TGTGCCAGCAGCCTCGGGACAGGGGGCGTAAGGGGCACCATATATTTT
TRBV28	-	TRBJ2-3	TRBD2	CASSRAGGPDTQYF	TGTGCCAGCAGTCGAGCGGGAGGACCAGATACGCAGTATTTT
TRBV5-6	-	TRBJ2-2	TRBD1	CASSPGTGGPTGELFF	TGTGCCAGCAGCCCCGGGACAGGGGGCCCCACCGGGGAGCTGTTTTTT
TRBV7-9	-	TRBJ2-5	TRBD1	CASSSYRQGQETQYF	TGTGCCAGCAGCTCATATAGACAGGGACAAGAGACCCAGTACTTC
TRBV9	-	TRBJ2-7	TRBD2	CASSVGASGAYEQYF	TGTGCCAGCAGCGTAGGGGCTAGCGGGGCGTACGAGCAGTACTTC
TRBV27	-	TRBJ1-6	-	CASSFYVGSSYNSPLHF	TGTGCCAGCAGTTTTTATGTGGGGAGCTCCTATAATTCACCCCTCCACTTT
TRBV5-3	-	TRBJ1-6	TRBD1	CARSLACAGGYNSPLHF	TGTGCCAGAAGCTTGGCCTGTGCAGGGGGCTATAATTCACCCCTCCACTTT
TRBV9	once	TRBJ2-1	-	CASSVGSGVGNEQFF	TGTGCCAGCAGCGTAGGTTCGGGAGTAGGGAATGAGCAGTTCTTC
TRBV7-2	-	TRBJ2-7	-	CASSLAMNTGGTYEQYF	TGTGCCAGCAGCTTAGCGATGAACACCGGAGGGACCTACGAGCAGTACTTC
TRBV19	few	TRBJ2-3	TRBD2	CASSTPGLAGTDTQYF	TGTGCCAGTAGTACCCCCGGACTAGCCGGCACAGATACGCAGTATTTT
TRBV5-6	-	TRBJ2-6	TRBD1	CASSGQGGAGANVLTF	TGTGCCAGCTCCGGACAGGGTGGAGCTGGGGCCAACGTCCTGACTTTC
TRBV5-1	-	TRBJ1-2	TRBD1	CASSSGQGAGYTF	TGCGCCAGCAGCTCCGGACAGGGCGCCGGCTACACCTTC
TRBV9	few	TRBJ1-1	-	CASSVAEQGSTEAFF	TGTGCCAGCAGCGTAGCGGAACAGGGAAGCACTGAAGCTTTCTTT
TRBV10-1	-	TRBJ2-4	TRBD1	CASSERAGGANIQYF	TGCGCCAGCAGTGAGAGGGCAGGGGGCGCAAACATTCAGTACTTC
TRBV9	few	TRBJ2-1	TRBD2	CASSVDERGSNEQFF	TGTGCCAGCAGCGTAGATGAGCGGGGGTCCAATGAGCAGTTCTTC
TRBV9	-	TRBJ2-1	-	CASSVGERNEQFF	TGTGCCAGCAGCGTAGGGGAGAGGAATGAGCAGTTCTTC
TRBV10-2	-	TRBJ1-1	-	CATTEQMNTEAFF	TGCGCCACCACCGAACAGATGAACACTGAAGCTTTCTTT
TRBV28	once	TRBJ2-4	-	CASSGTPEGIGNIQYF	TGTGCCAGCAGTGGAACCCCGGAGGGTATCGGAAACATTCAGTACTTC